Listed below are T cell receptor beta chains from one sample, sequenced in a study of OX40 agonist ivuxolimab in advanced cancers. Sequencing was performed with immunoSEQ multiplex PCR; in TCRdb, only in-frame clones are kept and a portion is missing. Altogether some 60,000 clones are present, about 90% being singletons, with the ten largest covering 3.5% to 4%. The sample consisted of CD4+ or CD8+ T cells sorted from blood, taken in a trial of the OX40 agonist ivuxolimab. All receptors derive from an adult with an advanced solid tumor such as melanoma, head and neck, liver or kidney cancer. Each CDR3 is given with its conserved first and last residue. A D gene is named only where the DNA matches it firmly. Clone size is not always given. Where it is, it says once, few, many or a class for expanded clones.

D gene	clone size	J gene	V gene	CDR3 length	CDR3 protein	CDR3 DNA
NA	once	TRBJ2-7	TRBV28	15	CASSSPLQGYDEQYF	TGTGCCAGCAGTTCCCCGTTACAGGGTTACGACGAGCAGTACTTC
NA	NA	TRBJ1-2	TRBV5-6	15	CASSLTTPGTGGYTF	TGTGCCAGCAGCTTGACCACACCAGGGACTGGGGGCTACACCTTC
NA	once	TRBJ2-7	TRBV4-1	16	CASSQDFRVESYEQYF	TGCGCCAGCAGCCAAGATTTCAGGGTGGAGTCCTACGAGCAGTACTTC
TRBD2	NA	TRBJ2-5	TRBV11-2	15	CASSTGSGRRETQYF	TGTGCCAGCAGCACAGGGAGCGGGAGGAGGGAGACCCAGTACTTC
NA	NA	TRBJ2-5	TRBV21-1	15	CASSKEKNSPETQYF	TGTGCCAGCAGCAAAGAAAAAAACAGCCCGGAGACCCAGTACTTC
NA	NA	TRBJ1-3	TRBV10-1	14	CASSEGRTGNTIYF	TGCGCCAGCAGTGAGGGCAGAACTGGAAACACCATATATTTT
NA	NA	TRBJ1-5	TRBV21-1	18	CASSKVGQGADSNQPQHF	NA
TRBD1	NA	TRBJ2-7	TRBV28	17	CASSFGQVPTSSYEQYF	TGTGCCAGCAGTTTCGGACAGGTTCCCACTTCCTCCTACGAGCAGTACTTC
NA	NA	TRBJ2-5	TRBV19	14	CASSIQDSQETQYF	TGTGCCAGTAGTATTCAGGACAGCCAAGAGACCCAGTACTTC
NA	NA	TRBJ2-3	TRBV25-1	15	CASSEYHREADTQYF	TGTGCCAGCAGTGAGTACCACAGGGAAGCAGATACGCAGTATTTT
TRBD2	few	TRBJ2-1	TRBV6-4	15	CASSDGLAGHNEQFF	TGTGCCAGCAGTGACGGACTAGCGGGACACAATGAGCAGTTCTTC
NA	NA	TRBJ2-7	TRBV13	15	CASSLALGRGYEQYF	TGTGCCAGCAGCTTAGCTTTGGGGCGCGGCTACGAGCAGTACTTC
TRBD2	NA	TRBJ2-7	TRBV5-4	15	CASSLGTSGNYEQYF	TGTGCCAGCAGCTTGGGCACTAGCGGGAACTACGAGCAGTACTTC
NA	NA	TRBJ2-3	TRBV7-6	14	CASSVGTGTDTQYF	TGTGCCAGCAGCGTAGGGACTGGGACAGATACGCAGTATTTT
NA	NA	TRBJ2-7	TRBV19	14	CASSDTGTRYEQYF	TGTGCCAGTAGCGATACAGGGACCCGCTACGAGCAGTACTTC
NA	once	TRBJ2-1	TRBV2	15	CASSEMESSYNEQFF	TGTGCCAGCAGTGAAATGGAGAGCTCCTACAATGAGCAGTTCTTC
NA	NA	TRBJ2-3	TRBV2	11	CASSDSDTQYF	TGTGCCAGCAGTGACTCGGATACGCAGTATTTT
NA	NA	TRBJ2-7	TRBV6-1	13	CASSSTRSYEQYF	TGTGCCAGCAGCAGCACACGGTCCTACGAGCAGTACTTC
NA	NA	TRBJ1-2	TRBV4-1	14	CASSQDRLNYGYTF	TGCGCCAGCAGCCAAGATAGGCTTAACTATGGCTACACCTTC
TRBD1	NA	TRBJ1-2	TRBV6-4	16	CASSDTGQAPFYGYTF	TGTGCCAGCAGCGACACTGGACAGGCGCCTTTCTATGGCTACACCTTC
NA	once	TRBJ2-3	TRBV29-1	13	CSVELGAADTQYF	TGCAGCGTTGAACTGGGGGCGGCAGATACGCAGTATTTT
NA	NA	TRBJ2-7	TRBV27	15	CASSSQASRTYEQYF	TGTGCCAGCAGTTCGCAGGCTAGCAGAACCTACGAGCAGTACTTC
TRBD2	NA	TRBJ2-7	TRBV5-1	15	CASSLGLAGTYEQYF	TGCGCCAGCAGCTTGGGACTAGCGGGAACCTACGAGCAGTACTTC
TRBD2	NA	TRBJ2-1	TRBV11-2	17	CASSLTLAGGLLYEQFF	TGTGCCAGCAGCTTAACGTTAGCGGGAGGCCTTTTGTATGAGCAGTTCTTC
NA	NA	TRBJ2-7	TRBV13	15	CASSLGIPRANEQYF	TGTGCCAGCAGCTTAGGGATACCACGGGCCAACGAGCAGTACTTC
TRBD2	once	TRBJ2-7	TRBV30	16	CAWSPTRLADVYEQYF	TGTGCCTGGAGCCCCACCCGACTAGCGGATGTTTACGAGCAGTACTTC
NA	few	TRBJ2-3	TRBV28	14	CASSFRFTADTQYF	TGTGCCAGCAGTTTTAGGTTCACCGCAGATACGCAGTATTTT
TRBD1	once	TRBJ2-7	TRBV7-9	11	CASSQGDEQYF	TGTGCCAGCAGCCAGGGGGACGAGCAGTACTTC
NA	NA	TRBJ2-5	TRBV11-2	14	CASSLAGIEETQYF	TGTGCCAGCAGCTTAGCCGGGATAGAGGAGACCCAGTACTTC
TRBD2	NA	TRBJ2-5	TRBV11-2	15	CASSLAGGRQETQYF	TGTGCCAGCAGCTTAGCGGGAGGGCGGCAAGAGACCCAGTACTTC
NA	NA	TRBJ1-5	TRBV5-1	13	CASSLDSNQPQHF	TGCGCCAGCAGCTTGGACTCCAATCAGCCCCAGCATTTT
TRBD2	once	TRBJ2-3	TRBV10-3	17	CAISEYLSGRTTDTQYF	TGTGCCATCAGTGAATATCTAAGCGGGAGGACCACAGATACGCAGTATTTT
NA	NA	TRBJ2-7	TRBV28	15	CASSPRGGLSYEQYF	TGTGCCAGCAGTCCCCGGGGCGGTCTCTCCTACGAGCAGTACTTC
NA	NA	TRBJ2-2	TRBV7-8	16	CASSLAVSESTGELFF	TGTGCCAGCAGCTTAGCAGTTTCGGAAAGCACCGGGGAGCTGTTTTTT
NA	NA	TRBJ1-5	TRBV28	11	CASTHNQPQHF	TGTGCCAGCACTCACAATCAGCCCCAGCATTTT
TRBD1	NA	TRBJ2-2	TRBV6-5	16	CASSYSGTVSTGELFF	TGTGCCAGCAGTTACTCCGGGACAGTTAGCACCGGGGAGCTGTTTTTT
TRBD1	NA	TRBJ2-1	TRBV11-3	15	CASSSPGQGNNEQFF	TGTGCCAGCAGCTCTCCGGGACAGGGGAATAATGAGCAGTTCTTC
NA	NA	TRBJ1-4	TRBV13	12	CASSITGEKLFF	TGTGCCAGCAGCATCACAGGTGAAAAACTGTTTTTT
NA	NA	TRBJ2-2	TRBV7-2	17	CASSLVTASPNTGELFF	TGTGCCAGCAGCTTAGTTACGGCAAGTCCTAACACCGGGGAGCTGTTTTTT
TRBD2	NA	TRBJ2-7	TRBV13	15	CASSLGREGSYEQYF	TGTGCCAGCAGCTTAGGACGGGAGGGATCCTACGAGCAGTACTTC
NA	NA	TRBJ2-7	TRBV28	14	CASENRGGSYEQYF	TGTGCCAGCGAAAACAGGGGGGGCTCCTACGAGCAGTACTTC
TRBD2	NA	TRBJ2-2	TRBV19	19	CASSTLLAGGPGDTGELFF	TGTGCCAGTAGTACCCTCCTAGCGGGAGGGCCTGGGGACACCGGGGAGCTGTTTTTT
TRBD2	NA	TRBJ2-5	TRBV5-5	17	CASRGGTSGSFQETQYF	TGTGCCAGCAGAGGAGGGACTAGCGGGAGTTTCCAAGAGACCCAGTACTTC
TRBD2	NA	TRBJ2-1	TRBV7-9	15	CASSSDPGLYNEQFF	TGTGCCAGCAGCTCAGATCCGGGACTATACAATGAGCAGTTCTTC
NA	NA	TRBJ2-7	TRBV13	14	CASSLGDRSYEQYF	TGTGCCAGCAGCTTAGGCGACCGTTCCTACGAGCAGTACTTC
TRBD1	NA	TRBJ2-3	TRBV4-3	15	CASSPGQGNTDTQYF	TGCGCCAGCAGCCCGGGACAGGGCAACACAGATACGCAGTATTTT
NA	NA	TRBJ2-7	TRBV29-1	11	CSVREVYEQYF	TGCAGCGTTAGGGAGGTCTACGAGCAGTACTTC
NA	NA	TRBJ1-5	TRBV15	14	CATSSGGRGQPQHF	TGTGCCACCAGCAGCGGAGGGAGGGGGCAGCCCCAGCATTTT
NA	NA	TRBJ2-1	TRBV4-1	12	CASSLTANEQFF	TGCGCCAGCAGCCTCACAGCCAACGAGCAGTTCTTC
TRBD1	NA	TRBJ2-7	TRBV4-1	15	CASSQDGTEYYEQYF	TGCGCCAGCAGCCAAGATGGGACAGAATACTACGAGCAGTACTTC
NA	NA	TRBJ1-1	TRBV7-9	14	CASSPRLEGAGAFF	TGTGCCAGCAGCCCCCGCCTGGAAGGGGCAGGTGCTTTCTTT
NA	NA	TRBJ2-7	TRBV4-1	15	CASSQGIGQGTEQYF	TGCGCCAGCAGCCAAGGTATTGGCCAGGGGACCGAGCAGTACTTC